This TCR beta chain was sequenced in a study of PD-1 blockade in classical Hodgkin lymphoma. General study findings and limits: For complete responders, baseline diversity was comparable to that of newly diagnosed patients.

In every patient, relapse followed autologous stem cell transplantation, while exposure to brentuximab vedotin differed. Here immunoSEQ multiplex PCR was the method, and the copy in TCRdb shows in-frame clones only, minus some. The sample lists about 13,000 clones; around 77% were seen once. A remark on this clone: As yet, its antigen is unknown.

The CDR3 has 20 amino acids. Trimming cost V 2 bases and J 6 bases, with 29 bases left between them. Germline CDR1 SGHTA, CDR2 FQGTGA. The source was peripheral blood mononuclear cells (PBMCs), collected at baseline. This receptor was obtained from a human donor with classical Hodgkin lymphoma. The chain has TRBV7-3 and TRBJ1-5; D is unclear. CDR3 DNA sequence: TGTGCCAGCAGCTTATTTGAAGGATGGTATAGGACGAAGGTATTTCAGCCCCAGCATTTT. Translating it yields CASSLFEGWYRTKVFQPQHF.